This T cell receptor (beta chain) came from a study of graft-versus-host responses after intestinal transplantation. Study-wide background: Each of the recipients got a multivisceral, liver-intestinal, or isolated intestinal transplant. Anti-thymocyte globulin induction preceded two to four years of tacrolimus and steroid maintenance in all recipients. Study findings and constraints: GvH clone levels peaked in circulation, and this peak was associated with early post-transplant HvG declines. Graft-donor T cell macrochimerism coincided with high graft-versus-host to host-versus-graft clonal ratios in allografts.

This clone has just one count. Its antigen remains unidentified. Per the germline V gene, CDR1 is LNHDA and CDR2 is SQIVND (reference sequence). The CDR3 loop spans 13 amino acids. V dropped 1 base and J dropped 5 bases, with 9 bases sitting between them. Generated by immunoSEQ multiplex PCR, the TCRdb table keeps only in-frame clones and is missing some. The sample yields around 100,000 clones, 85% to 95% seen once. Here the sequenced sample was unstimulated CD8+ T cells sorted from spleen or lymph node cells, taken before transplant. The TCR originated in a human donor who was the organ donor for an intestinal transplant. The rearrangement joins TRBV19 to TRBJ2-7; D is undetermined. CDR3 DNA sequence: TGTGCCAGTAGTATAGGAACTGCCCACGAGCAGTACTTC. It specifies CASSIGTAHEQYF.